A selection of T cell receptor beta chains follows, all from one sample in a study of T-cell reconstitution after alpha-beta-depleted transplantation in children. TCRdb reanalysed the PCR reads using MiXCR and keeps one entry per CDR3 protein. The sample contains 25,000 to 30,000 distinct CDR3 sequences, 6.3% of which appear only once. The input for sequencing was PBMCs, mostly from graft donor cells, taken 180 days after TCRalphabeta/CD19-depleted stem cell transplant. These receptors were collected from a male patient aged 10-17 years who had a stem cell transplant for acute myeloid leukemia, so the T cells may come from the graft donor. The CDR3 runs from the conserved cysteine through the conserved F or W. Each record gives: D gene, J gene, clone size, V gene, CDR3 protein, CDR3 DNA. D genes are given only for firm matches. Size is stated as once, few, many or a size class.

TRBD2	TRBJ2-1	many	TRBV20-1	CSAIKREGYDEQFF	TGCAGTGCTATCAAGCGGGAAGGATACGATGAGCAGTTCTTC
.	TRBJ1-5	few	TRBV5-4	CASSALGTNQPQHF	TGTGCCAGCAGCGCGCTGGGGACAAACCAGCCCCAGCATTTT
TRBD1	TRBJ1-6	many	TRBV14	CASSQVTGGDSPLHF	TGTGCCAGCAGCCAAGTTACAGGGGGCGACTCACCCCTCCACTTT
.	TRBJ1-1	many	TRBV7-2	CASSLGTTNTEAFF	TGTGCCAGCAGCTTAGGGACCACGAACACTGAAGCTTTCTTT
.	TRBJ1-3	many	TRBV29-1	CSVVIGGGNTIYF	TGCAGCGTTGTTATTGGGGGAGGAAACACCATATATTTT
.	TRBJ1-2	many	TRBV5-8	CASRPWWGDYGYTF	TGTGCCAGCCGGCCCTGGTGGGGAGACTATGGCTACACCTTC
.	TRBJ2-1	many	TRBV7-9	CASSFLSSYNEQFF	TGTGCCAGCAGCTTTCTCTCCTCCTACAATGAGCAGTTCTTC
.	TRBJ1-2	many	TRBV19	CASSMGGPYYGYTF	TGTGCCAGTAGTATGGGTGGGCCCTACTATGGCTACACCTTC
TRBD2	TRBJ2-2	many	TRBV6-2/TRBV6-3	CASSLSSGSWVSGELFF	TGTGCCAGCAGCTTATCTAGCGGGAGTTGGGTGTCCGGGGAGCTGTTTTTT
.	TRBJ1-1	few	TRBV7-8	CASSRLVVGTEAFF	TGTGCCAGCAGCCGACTTGTGGTCGGGACTGAAGCTTTCTTT
.	TRBJ1-1	many	TRBV27	CASSLFAWQEAFF	TGTGCCAGCAGTTTATTTGCGTGGCAGGAAGCTTTCTTT
.	TRBJ1-1	many	TRBV18	CASSPEVQGNTEAFF	TGTGCCAGCTCCCCAGAGGTACAGGGGAACACTGAAGCTTTCTTT
.	TRBJ2-2	many	TRBV6-5	CASSYLGLGNTGELFF	TGTGCCAGCAGTTACCTAGGACTGGGGAACACCGGGGAGCTGTTTTTT
.	TRBJ2-1	many	TRBV3-1	CASSQGRGAYNEQFF	TGTGCCAGCAGCCAAGGGCGGGGTGCCTACAATGAGCAGTTCTTC
.	TRBJ2-1	many	TRBV7-9	CASSSGLNEQFF	TGTGCCAGCAGCTCTGGACTGAATGAGCAGTTCTTC
.	TRBJ2-3	many	TRBV5-1	CASRITGWGSTDTQYF	TGCGCCAGCAGGATTACAGGGTGGGGTAGCACAGATACGCAGTATTTT
.	TRBJ2-5	many	TRBV5-1	CASSLGVLSKETQYF	TGCGCCAGCAGCTTGGGCGTCCTCTCGAAAGAGACCCAGTACTTC
TRBD2	TRBJ2-1	many	TRBV5-5	CASSPRLAGVGEQFF	TGTGCCAGCAGCCCCCGGCTAGCGGGAGTGGGTGAGCAGTTCTTC
.	TRBJ2-5	many	TRBV7-2	CASSLVQETQYF	TGTGCCAGCAGCTTAGTACAAGAGACCCAGTACTTC
TRBD2	TRBJ2-3	many	TRBV10-3	CAISDPLAGVDTQYF	TGTGCCATCAGTGACCCCCTAGCGGGAGTAGATACGCAGTATTTT
.	TRBJ2-2	many	TRBV30	CAWSVRGRGVTGELFF	TGTGCCTGGAGTGTTCGGGGAAGGGGGGTCACCGGGGAGCTGTTTTTT
TRBD1	TRBJ1-5	many	TRBV9	CASSPRQGRTYSNQPQHF	TGTGCCAGCAGCCCTCGACAGGGGAGGACCTATAGCAATCAGCCCCAGCATTTT
.	TRBJ2-5	many	TRBV29-1	CSVLSDSSWTQYF	TGCAGCGTTCTAAGCGACAGTTCCTGGACCCAGTACTTC
.	TRBJ1-1	medium-sized	TRBV12-3/TRBV12-4	CASSIIQVNTEAFF	TGTGCCAGCAGTATAATCCAAGTGAACACTGAAGCTTTCTTT